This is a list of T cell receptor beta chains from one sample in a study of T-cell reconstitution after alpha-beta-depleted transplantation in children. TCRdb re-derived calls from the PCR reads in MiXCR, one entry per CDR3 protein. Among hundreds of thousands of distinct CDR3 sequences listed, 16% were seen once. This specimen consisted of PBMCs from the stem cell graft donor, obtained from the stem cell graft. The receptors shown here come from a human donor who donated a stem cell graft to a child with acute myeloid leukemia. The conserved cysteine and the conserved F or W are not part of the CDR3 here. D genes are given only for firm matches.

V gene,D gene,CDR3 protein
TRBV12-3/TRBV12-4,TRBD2,ASSSSGGRVGKTQY
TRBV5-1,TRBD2,ASRSSGGQETQY
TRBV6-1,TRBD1,ASSRTGFSGETQY
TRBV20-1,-,SAPRTNNQPQH
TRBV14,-,ASSEDEYEQY
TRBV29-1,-,SVEGGPYGYT
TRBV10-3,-,AISRVEGLAEETQY
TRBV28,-,ASTQQGLTEAF
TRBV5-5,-,ASSVEPTGSGNTIY
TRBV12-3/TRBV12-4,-,ASTIWDGPGRNTEAF
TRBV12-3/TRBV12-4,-,ASSRQTGTASTDTQY
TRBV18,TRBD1,ASSPYDRGVNTEAF
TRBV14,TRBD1,ASSQVGTGGTEAF
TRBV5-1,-,ASSPYRTNYGYT
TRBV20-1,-,SAPTGQETQY
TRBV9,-,ASSVETGELF
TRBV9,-,ASSPHRGANTGELF
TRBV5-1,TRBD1,ASSSDRVREQY
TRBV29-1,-,SVEEPRSYEQY
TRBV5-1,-,ASSLEGNLGETQY
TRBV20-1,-,SASALSIYGYT
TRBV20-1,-,SASIGGPKETQY
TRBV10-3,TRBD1,AISEGTASYGYT
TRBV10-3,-,AISGGDRNQPQH
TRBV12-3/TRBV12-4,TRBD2,ASNRLAGEETQY
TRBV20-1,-,SAGGYGGNTEAF